This is a list of T cell receptor beta chains from one sample in a study of blood T cell repertoires in COVID-19. Generated by immunoSEQ multiplex PCR, the TCRdb table keeps only in-frame clones and is missing some. Of about 36,000 clones in the sample, roughly 80% were seen once. Sequencing was carried out using peripheral blood. Receptors originate from a man aged 55 to 70 with active COVID-19. Each CDR3 is given with its conserved first and last residue.

TRBV6-1	15	CASSEASGGRVTQYF
TRBV6-5	15	CASSYFPQGASEQFF
TRBV5-5	14	CASSLEGGRETQYF
TRBV19	15	CASSIREVTSDGYTF
TRBV19	13	CASSGGRALEQYF
TRBV28	21	CASTLRWSWLAGVGSYNEQFF
TRBV9	18	CASSPGTSGGSSTDTQYF
TRBV11-3	19	CASSLLPELQLDFTGELFF
TRBV9	16	CASSVDQGTFYNEQFF
TRBV5-1	14	CASARLAGGYEQYF
TRBV11-2	14	CASSPNRVAGELFF
TRBV11-2	15	CASSSGQGGYNEQFF
TRBV5-6	15	CASSFEGGTNTEAFF
TRBV28	15	CASSFREAYNSPLHF
TRBV5-5	18	CASSLGQGAPRLSYEQYF
TRBV6-5	14	CATDNVSIDQPQHF
TRBV6-6	14	CASIPTGGAGGYTF
TRBV5-1	15	CASSPLGGGTDTQYF
TRBV27	13	CASSSGEGGEQFF
TRBV6-6	15	CASSYLVGQGLEQYF
TRBV7-8	13	CASSFRDRGGYTF
TRBV30	18	CAWSVLPFGFSGANVLTF
TRBV18	12	CASSPVNNEQFF
TRBV7-6	15	CASSLASGASYEQYF
TRBV25-1	13	CASYQGTGRGYTF
TRBV2	12	CASRRRETEAFF
TRBV6-5	13	CASSQGAEETQYF
TRBV5-6	14	CASSPRGAEETQYF
TRBV6-6	13	CASSYDSSREQYF
TRBV19	14	CASSPGQGFAEAFF
TRBV2	11	CASNQNREAFF
TRBV18	15	CASSPRQGADQPQHF
TRBV2	16	CATAPGLAGVGETQYF
TRBV4-3	15	CASSPGTSYSYEQYF
TRBV27	10	CQAGITEAFF
TRBV19	14	CASSIYSQEGAAFF
TRBV7-6	14	CASSFAGVETEAFF
TRBV1	19	CTSSQGKSRLAVSYNEQFF
TRBV12-3/TRBV12-4	12	CASSYRSEPQHF
TRBV6-4	15	CASKGHRDSSYEQYF
TRBV5-1	15	CASSIPTGGLDGYTF
TRBV7-2	13	CASGTGTGNTIYF
TRBV6-6	17	CASSPRQGRLAKNIQYF
TRBV7-3	14	CASSQEGPAYEQYF
TRBV18	15	CASSDRDRGLYEQYF
TRBV30	15	CAWSPPDRTNTEAFF
TRBV6-5	14	CASSWDSRNQPQHF
TRBV10-3	13	CAISGIAGNTIYF
TRBV28	15	CASSLTSAYTGELFF
TRBV28	13	CASSLQGRDEQYF
TRBV4-3	13	CASSQLHTGELFF